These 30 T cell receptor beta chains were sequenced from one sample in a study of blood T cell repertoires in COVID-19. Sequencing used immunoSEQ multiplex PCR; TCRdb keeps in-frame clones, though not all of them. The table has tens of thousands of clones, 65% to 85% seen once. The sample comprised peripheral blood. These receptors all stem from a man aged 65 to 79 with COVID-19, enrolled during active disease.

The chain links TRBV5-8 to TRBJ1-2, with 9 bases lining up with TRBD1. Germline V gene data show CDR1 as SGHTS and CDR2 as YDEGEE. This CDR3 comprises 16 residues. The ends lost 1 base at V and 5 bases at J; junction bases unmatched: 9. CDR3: CASSLPLTGGQYGYTF. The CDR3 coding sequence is TGTGCCAGCAGCTTGCCCCTCACAGGGGGCCAGTATGGCTACACCTTC.

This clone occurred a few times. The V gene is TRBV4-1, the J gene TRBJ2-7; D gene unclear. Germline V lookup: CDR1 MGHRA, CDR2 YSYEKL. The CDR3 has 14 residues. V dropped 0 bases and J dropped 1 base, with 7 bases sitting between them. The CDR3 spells CASSQDQRSYEQYF. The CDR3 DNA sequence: TGCGCCAGCAGCCAAGATCAACGGTCCTACGAGCAGTACTTC.

The CDR3 DNA follows: TGTGCCAGCAGCTCTGGGACAGTAGTGGAGACCCAGTACTTC. Residues: CASSSGTVVETQYF. This chain links TRBV5-4 with TRBJ2-5; 7 positions agree with TRBD1. J was trimmed by 5 bases and V by 3 bases; bases with no gene match: 7. Germline CDR1 and CDR2: SGHNT and YYREEE (reference sequence). The CDR3 contains 14 residues.

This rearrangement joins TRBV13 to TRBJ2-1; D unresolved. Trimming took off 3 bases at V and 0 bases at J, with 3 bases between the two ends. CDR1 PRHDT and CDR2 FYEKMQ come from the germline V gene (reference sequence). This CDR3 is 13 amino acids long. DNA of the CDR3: TGTGCCAGCAGCTTTAGCTCCTACAATGAGCAGTTCTTC. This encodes CASSFSSYNEQFF.

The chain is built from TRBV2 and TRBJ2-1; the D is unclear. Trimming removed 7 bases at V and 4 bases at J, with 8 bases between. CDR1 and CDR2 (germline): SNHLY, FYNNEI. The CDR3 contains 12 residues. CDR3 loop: CASITVYNEQFF. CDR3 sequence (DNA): TGTGCCAGCATAACTGTTTACAATGAGCAGTTCTTC.

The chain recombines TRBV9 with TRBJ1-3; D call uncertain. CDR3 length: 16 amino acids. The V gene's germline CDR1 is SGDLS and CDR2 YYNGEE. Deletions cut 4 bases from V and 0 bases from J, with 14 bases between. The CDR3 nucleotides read TGTGCCAGCAGCACTTTGGCGGGTACCTCTGGAAACACCATATATTTT. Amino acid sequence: CASSTLAGTSGNTIYF.

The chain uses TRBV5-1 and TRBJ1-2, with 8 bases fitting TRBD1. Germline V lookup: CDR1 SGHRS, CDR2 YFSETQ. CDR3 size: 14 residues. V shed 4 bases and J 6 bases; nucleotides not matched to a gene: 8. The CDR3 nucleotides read TGCGCCAGCAGCGGACAGGGAGGTAGCGATGGCTACACCTTC. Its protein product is CASSGQGGSDGYTF. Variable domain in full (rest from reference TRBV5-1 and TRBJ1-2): KAGVTQTPRYLIKTRGQQVTLSCSPISGHRSVSWYQQTPGQGLQFLFEYFSETQRNKGNFPGRFSGRQFSNSRSEMNVSTLELGDSALYLCASSGQGGSDGYTFGSGTRLTVV.

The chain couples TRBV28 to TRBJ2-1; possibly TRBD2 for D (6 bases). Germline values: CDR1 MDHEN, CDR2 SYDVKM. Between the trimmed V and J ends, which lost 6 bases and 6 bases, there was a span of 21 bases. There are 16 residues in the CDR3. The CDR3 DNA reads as TGTGCCAGCAGCCCGCTCGCTCGACTAGGGGCCAATGAGCAGTTCTTC. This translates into CASSPLARLGANEQFF.

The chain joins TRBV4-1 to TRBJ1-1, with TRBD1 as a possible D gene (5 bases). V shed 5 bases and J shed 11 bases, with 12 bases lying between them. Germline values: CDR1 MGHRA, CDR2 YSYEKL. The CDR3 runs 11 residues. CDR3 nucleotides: TGCGCCAGCAGCTCCCGGGGGACTGCTTTCTTT. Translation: CASSSRGTAFF.

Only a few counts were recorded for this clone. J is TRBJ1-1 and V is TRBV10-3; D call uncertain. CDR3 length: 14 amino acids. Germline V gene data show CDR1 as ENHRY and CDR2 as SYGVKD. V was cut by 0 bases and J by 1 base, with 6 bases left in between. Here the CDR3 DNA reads TGTGCCATCAGTGAGTCTCCCGGGAACACTGAAGCTTTCTTT. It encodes CAISESPGNTEAFF.

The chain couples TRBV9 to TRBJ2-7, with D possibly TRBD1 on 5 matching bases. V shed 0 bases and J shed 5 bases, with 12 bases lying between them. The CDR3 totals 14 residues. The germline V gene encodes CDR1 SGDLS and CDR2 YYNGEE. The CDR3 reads CASSVEAGWDEQYF. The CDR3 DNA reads TGTGCCAGCAGCGTAGAGGCAGGGTGGGACGAGCAGTACTTC.

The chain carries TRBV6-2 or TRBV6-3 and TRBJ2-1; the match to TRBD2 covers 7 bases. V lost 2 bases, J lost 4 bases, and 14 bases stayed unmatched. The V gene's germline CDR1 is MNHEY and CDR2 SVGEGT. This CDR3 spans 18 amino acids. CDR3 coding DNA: TGTGCCAGCAGTTACCCTGACATTGGGGGAGGGGATTACAATGAGCAGTTCTTC. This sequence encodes CASSYPDIGGGDYNEQFF.

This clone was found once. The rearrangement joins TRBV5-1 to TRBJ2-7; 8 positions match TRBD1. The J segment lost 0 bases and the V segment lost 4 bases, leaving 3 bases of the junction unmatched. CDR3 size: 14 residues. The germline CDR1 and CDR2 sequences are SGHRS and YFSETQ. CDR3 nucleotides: TGCGCCAGCAGCGTGACAGGGGACTCCTACGAGCAGTACTTC. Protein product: CASSVTGDSYEQYF.

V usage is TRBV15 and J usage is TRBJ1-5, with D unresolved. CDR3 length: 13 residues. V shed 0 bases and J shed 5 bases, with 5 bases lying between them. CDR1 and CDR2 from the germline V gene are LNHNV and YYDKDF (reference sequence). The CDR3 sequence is CATSRDIDQPQHF. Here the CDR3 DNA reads TGTGCCACCAGCAGAGATATCGATCAGCCCCAGCATTTT.

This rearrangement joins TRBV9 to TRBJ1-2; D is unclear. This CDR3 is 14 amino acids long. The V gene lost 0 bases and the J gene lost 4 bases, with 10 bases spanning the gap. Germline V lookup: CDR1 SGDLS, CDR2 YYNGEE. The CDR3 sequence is CASSVGALGYGYTF. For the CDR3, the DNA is TGTGCCAGCAGCGTAGGTGCCCTCGGCTATGGCTACACCTTC.

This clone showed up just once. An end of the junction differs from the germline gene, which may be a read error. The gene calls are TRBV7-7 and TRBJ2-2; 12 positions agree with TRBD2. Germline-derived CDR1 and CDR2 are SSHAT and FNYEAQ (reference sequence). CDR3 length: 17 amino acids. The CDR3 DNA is TGTGCTAGCAGCTCGGGACGACTAGCGGGAGAGACCGGGGAGCTGTTTTTT. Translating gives CASSSGRLAGETGELFF. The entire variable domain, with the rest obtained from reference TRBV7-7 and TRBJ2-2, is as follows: GAGVSQSPRYKVTKRGQDVTLRCDPISSHATLYWYQQALGQGPEFLTYFNYEAQPDKSGLPSDRFSAERPEGSISTLTIQRTEQRDSAMYRCASSSGRLAGETGELFFGEGSRLTVL.

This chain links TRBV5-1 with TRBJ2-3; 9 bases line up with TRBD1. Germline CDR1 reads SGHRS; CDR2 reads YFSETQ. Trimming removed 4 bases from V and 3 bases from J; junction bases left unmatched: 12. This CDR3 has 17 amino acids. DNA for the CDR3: TGCGCCAGCAGCATGGCTGACAGGGGGAGAGGGACAGATACGCAGTATTTT. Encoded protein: CASSMADRGRGTDTQYF.

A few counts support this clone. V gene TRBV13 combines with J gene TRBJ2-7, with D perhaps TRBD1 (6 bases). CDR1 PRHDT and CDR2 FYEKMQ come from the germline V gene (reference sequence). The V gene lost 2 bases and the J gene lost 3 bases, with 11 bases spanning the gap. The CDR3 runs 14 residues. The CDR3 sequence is CASSLYRALYEQYF. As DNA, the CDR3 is TGTGCCAGCAGCTTATACAGGGCGCTCTACGAGCAGTACTTC. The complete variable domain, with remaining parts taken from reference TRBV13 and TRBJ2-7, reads AAGVIQSPRHLIKEKRETATLKCYPIPRHDTVYWYQQGPGQDPQFLISFYEKMQSDKGSIPDRFSAQQFSDYHSELNMSSLELGDSALYFCASSLYRALYEQYFGPGTRLTVT.

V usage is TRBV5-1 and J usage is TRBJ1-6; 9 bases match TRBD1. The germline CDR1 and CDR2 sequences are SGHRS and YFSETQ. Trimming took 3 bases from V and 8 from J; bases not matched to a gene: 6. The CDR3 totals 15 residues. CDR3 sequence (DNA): TGCGCCAGCAGCTACGGGACAGGGCGGGATTCACCCCTCCACTTT. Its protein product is CASSYGTGRDSPLHF.

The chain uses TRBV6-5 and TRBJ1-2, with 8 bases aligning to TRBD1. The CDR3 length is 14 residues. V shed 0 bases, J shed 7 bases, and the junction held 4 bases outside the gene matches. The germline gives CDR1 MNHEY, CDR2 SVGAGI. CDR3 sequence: CASSYSPGGFGYTF. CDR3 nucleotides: TGTGCCAGCAGTTACTCTCCAGGGGGCTTTGGCTACACCTTC.

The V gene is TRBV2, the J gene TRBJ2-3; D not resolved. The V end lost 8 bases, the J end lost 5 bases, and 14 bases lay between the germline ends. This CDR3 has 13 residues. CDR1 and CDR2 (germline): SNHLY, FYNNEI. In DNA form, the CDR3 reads TGTGCCAGCGGAGACGTCCCCGGAGATACGCAGTATTTT. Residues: CASGDVPGDTQYF.

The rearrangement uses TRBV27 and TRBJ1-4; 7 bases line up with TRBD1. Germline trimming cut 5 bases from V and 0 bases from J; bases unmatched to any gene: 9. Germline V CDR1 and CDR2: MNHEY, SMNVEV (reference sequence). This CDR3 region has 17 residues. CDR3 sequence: CASSTTYRGTTNEKLFF. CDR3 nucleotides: TGTGCCAGCAGTACAACGTACAGGGGAACAACTAATGAAAAACTGTTTTTT.

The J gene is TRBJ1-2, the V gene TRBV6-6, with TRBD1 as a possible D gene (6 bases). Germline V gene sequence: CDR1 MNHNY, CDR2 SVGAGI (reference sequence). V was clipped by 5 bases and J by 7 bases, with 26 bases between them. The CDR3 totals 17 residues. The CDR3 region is CASSRVNTGQGIGGYTF. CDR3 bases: TGTGCCAGCAGTCGGGTCAACACGGGGCAGGGGATTGGTGGCTACACCTTC.

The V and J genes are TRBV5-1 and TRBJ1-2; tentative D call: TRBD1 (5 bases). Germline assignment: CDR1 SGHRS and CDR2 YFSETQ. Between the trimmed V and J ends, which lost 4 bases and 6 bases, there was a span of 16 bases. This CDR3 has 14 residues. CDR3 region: CASSPGTYKDGYTF. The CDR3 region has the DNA TGCGCCAGCAGCCCTGGGACTTACAAGGATGGCTACACCTTC. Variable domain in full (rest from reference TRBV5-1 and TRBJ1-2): KAGVTQTPRYLIKTRGQQVTLSCSPISGHRSVSWYQQTPGQGLQFLFEYFSETQRNKGNFPGRFSGRQFSNSRSEMNVSTLELGDSALYLCASSPGTYKDGYTFGSGTRLTVV.

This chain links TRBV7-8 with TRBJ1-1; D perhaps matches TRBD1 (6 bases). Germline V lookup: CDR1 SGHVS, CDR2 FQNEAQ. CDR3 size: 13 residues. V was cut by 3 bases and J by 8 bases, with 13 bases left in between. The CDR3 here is CASSLGAPSEAFF. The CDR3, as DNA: TGTGCCAGCAGCTTGGGGGCCCCCTCGGAAGCTTTCTTT.

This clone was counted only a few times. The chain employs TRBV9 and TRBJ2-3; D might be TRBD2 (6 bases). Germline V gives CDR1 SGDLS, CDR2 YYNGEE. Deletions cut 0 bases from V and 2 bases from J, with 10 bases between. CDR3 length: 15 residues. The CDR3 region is CASSVGWRDTDTQYF. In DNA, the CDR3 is TGTGCCAGCAGCGTAGGATGGAGGGACACAGATACGCAGTATTTT.

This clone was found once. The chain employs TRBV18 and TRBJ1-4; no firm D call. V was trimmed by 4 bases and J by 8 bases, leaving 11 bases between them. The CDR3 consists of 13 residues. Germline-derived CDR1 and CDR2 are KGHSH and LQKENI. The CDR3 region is CASSQYSGEKLFF. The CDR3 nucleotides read TGTGCCAGCTCACAGTATTCGGGAGAAAAACTGTTTTTT. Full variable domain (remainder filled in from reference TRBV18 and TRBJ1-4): NAGVMQNPRHLVRRRGQEARLRCSPMKGHSHVYWYRQLPEEGLKFMVYLQKENIIDESGMPKERFSAEFPKEGPSILRIQQVVRGDSAAYFCASSQYSGEKLFFGSGTQLSVL.

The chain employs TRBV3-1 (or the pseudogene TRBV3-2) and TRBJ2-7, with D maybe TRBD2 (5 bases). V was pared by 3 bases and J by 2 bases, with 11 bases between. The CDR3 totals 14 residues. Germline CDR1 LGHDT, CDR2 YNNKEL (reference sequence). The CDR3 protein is CASSHSSTAYEQYF. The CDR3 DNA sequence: TGTGCCAGCAGCCACTCTAGCACCGCCTACGAGCAGTACTTC.

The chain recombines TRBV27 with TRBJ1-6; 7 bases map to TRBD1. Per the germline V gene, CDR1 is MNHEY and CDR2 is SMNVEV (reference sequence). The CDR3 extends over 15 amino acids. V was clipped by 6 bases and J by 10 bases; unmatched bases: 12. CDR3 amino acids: CASSGRGQAKSPLHF. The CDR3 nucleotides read TGTGCCAGCAGCGGGAGGGGGCAGGCGAAATCACCCCTCCACTTT.

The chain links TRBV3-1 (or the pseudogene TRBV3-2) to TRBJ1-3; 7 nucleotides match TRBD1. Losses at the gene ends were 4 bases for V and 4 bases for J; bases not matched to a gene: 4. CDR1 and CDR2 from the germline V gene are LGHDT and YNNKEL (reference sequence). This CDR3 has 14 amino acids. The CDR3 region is CASSRPDRGNTIYF. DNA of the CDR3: TGTGCCAGCAGCCGACCGGACAGGGGAAACACCATATATTTT.